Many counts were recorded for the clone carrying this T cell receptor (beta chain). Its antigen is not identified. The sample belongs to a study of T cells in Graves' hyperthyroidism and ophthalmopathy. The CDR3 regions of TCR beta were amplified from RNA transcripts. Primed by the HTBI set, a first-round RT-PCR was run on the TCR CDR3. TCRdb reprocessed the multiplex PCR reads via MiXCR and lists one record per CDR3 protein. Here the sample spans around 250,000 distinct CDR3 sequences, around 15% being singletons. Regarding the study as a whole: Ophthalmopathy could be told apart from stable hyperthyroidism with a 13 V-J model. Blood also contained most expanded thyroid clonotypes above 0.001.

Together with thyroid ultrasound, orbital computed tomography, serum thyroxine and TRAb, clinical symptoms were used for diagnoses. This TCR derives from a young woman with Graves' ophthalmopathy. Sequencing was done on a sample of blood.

This CDR3 is CASSYASSYTDTQYF. The CDR3 nucleotides read TGTGCCAGCAGTTACGCTAGCAGCTACACAGATACGCAGTATTTT. The chain has TRBV6-1 and TRBJ2-3; D perhaps matches TRBD2 (5 bases). This CDR3 region has 15 residues. V shed 5 bases and J shed 2 bases, with 14 bases lying between them. Germline V gene sequence: CDR1 MNHNS, CDR2 SASEGT.